Detailed here is one TCR beta chain. Its antigen is unidentified. The data stem from a study of vaccination and CD4 T cells after COVID-19. Background on the study: Post-COVID samples had a sampling time that fell a median roughly 98 days after diagnosis (range 35 to 161).

Oncomine TCR Beta short-read sequencing was applied to DNA from cultured CD4+ T cells. TCRdb independently ran MiXCR on the PCR reads; one entry per CDR3 protein. The sample lists 15,000 to 20,000 distinct CDR3 sequences, under 55% occurring once. The V end was cut by 4 bases, the J end by 1 base, with 5 bases between. There are 12 residues in the CDR3. Germline V gives CDR1 MNHEY, CDR2 SVGAGI. Time point: late sampling 161 to 241 days after vaccination in a few convalescent patients. Described treatment: roughly nine-day PBMC culture with coronavirus spike peptide pools or control peptides (ViraFEST assay).

The sample in question was CD4+ T cells from blood, cultured in vitro, obtained about 7 months after SARS-CoV-2 vaccination. The chain couples TRBV6-5 to TRBJ2-7; unclear D gene. The receptor was derived from a human donor who had recovered from COVID-19. DNA for the CDR3: TGTGCCAGCAGTTTGCGGTCCTACGAGCAGTACTTC. Residues: CASSLRSYEQYF.